A selection of T cell receptor beta chains follows, all from one sample in a study of blood T cell repertoires in COVID-19. The table came from immunoSEQ multiplex PCR; TCRdb's copy has only in-frame clones and leaves some out. The sample has about 130,000 clones; approximately 86% are singletons. What was sequenced was peripheral blood. The receptor source for this set is a woman aged 50 to 60 who had recovered from COVID-19. The CDR3 runs from the conserved cysteine through the conserved F or W. The order of the fields is D gene, clone size, J gene, V gene, CDR3 protein, CDR3 DNA. A D gene is named only where the DNA matches it firmly. Clone sizes are given selectively: once, few, many, or a class where the clone is expanded.

D gene: NA
clone size: NA
J gene: TRBJ1-3
V gene: TRBV3-1/TRBV3-2
CDR3 protein: CASSQGSGLSGNTIYF
CDR3 DNA: TGTGCCAGCAGCCAGGGCTCAGGGCTCTCTGGAAACACCATATATTTT

D gene: TRBD2
clone size: NA
J gene: TRBJ2-1
V gene: TRBV7-6
CDR3 protein: CASSLDSRGEWNEQFF
CDR3 DNA: TGTGCCAGCAGCTTAGATAGTCGGGGGGAGTGGAATGAGCAGTTCTTC

D gene: NA
clone size: NA
J gene: TRBJ2-6
V gene: TRBV19
CDR3 protein: CASSIDPRVVVSGANVLTF
CDR3 DNA: TGTGCCAGTAGTATAGACCCCAGGGTCGTTGTTTCTGGGGCCAACGTCCTGACTTTC

D gene: NA
clone size: NA
J gene: TRBJ2-7
V gene: TRBV11-3
CDR3 protein: CASSFAGTGEQYF
CDR3 DNA: TGTGCCAGCAGCTTCGCAGGAACTGGCGAGCAGTACTTC

D gene: NA
clone size: NA
J gene: TRBJ1-1
V gene: TRBV28
CDR3 protein: CASRPTRFEAFF
CDR3 DNA: TGTGCCAGCAGACCCACGAGGTTTGAAGCTTTCTTT

D gene: TRBD2
clone size: NA
J gene: TRBJ2-7
V gene: TRBV4-1
CDR3 protein: CASSQKPGLAGGDEQYF
CDR3 DNA: TGCGCCAGCAGCCAGAAACCGGGACTAGCGGGAGGGGACGAGCAGTACTTC

D gene: TRBD2
clone size: NA
J gene: TRBJ2-2
V gene: TRBV10-2
CDR3 protein: CASSNPSSGANTGELFF
CDR3 DNA: TGCGCCAGCAGTAACCCTTCTAGCGGGGCGAACACCGGGGAGCTGTTTTTT

D gene: TRBD1
clone size: NA
J gene: TRBJ2-7
V gene: TRBV29-1
CDR3 protein: CSVGRDRGWQYF
CDR3 DNA: TGCAGCGTAGGCCGGGACAGGGGATGGCAGTACTTC

D gene: TRBD2
clone size: NA
J gene: TRBJ2-1
V gene: TRBV3-1/TRBV3-2
CDR3 protein: CASSQVTSGLYNEQFF
CDR3 DNA: TGTGCCAGCAGCCAAGTCACTAGCGGGCTTTACAATGAGCAGTTCTTC

D gene: NA
clone size: NA
J gene: TRBJ1-1
V gene: TRBV6-1
CDR3 protein: CASSDTGQRNTEAFF
CDR3 DNA: TGTGCCAGCAGTGATACCGGACAGAGGAACACTGAAGCTTTCTTT

D gene: NA
clone size: NA
J gene: TRBJ2-1
V gene: TRBV19
CDR3 protein: CASSRPGQDNEQFF
CDR3 DNA: TGTGCCAGTAGTAGGCCGGGACAAGACAATGAGCAGTTCTTC

D gene: NA
clone size: NA
J gene: TRBJ2-2
V gene: TRBV19
CDR3 protein: CASHLRHSGELFF
CDR3 DNA: TGTGCCAGTCACTTGAGACATTCCGGGGAGCTGTTTTTT

D gene: NA
clone size: NA
J gene: TRBJ2-7
V gene: TRBV7-8
CDR3 protein: CASSSKPTSGTYYEQYF
CDR3 DNA: TGTGCCAGCAGCTCCAAACCAACTTCCGGGACATATTACGAGCAGTACTTC

D gene: NA
clone size: once
J gene: TRBJ1-2
V gene: TRBV12-3/TRBV12-4
CDR3 protein: CASSYRDMRGYTF
CDR3 DNA: TGTGCCAGCAGTTACCGGGACATGAGGGGCTACACCTTC

D gene: TRBD1
clone size: NA
J gene: TRBJ1-6
V gene: TRBV25-1
CDR3 protein: CASRGQGTNSPLHF
CDR3 DNA: TGTGCCAGCAGGGGACAGGGAACCAATTCACCCCTCCACTTT

D gene: TRBD1
clone size: NA
J gene: TRBJ1-1
V gene: TRBV25-1
CDR3 protein: CANFRGTGSVTEAFF
CDR3 DNA: TGTGCCAACTTCCGGGGGACAGGGTCGGTCACTGAAGCTTTCTTT

D gene: TRBD2
clone size: once
J gene: TRBJ2-3
V gene: TRBV9
CDR3 protein: CSSGRVGDTQYF
CDR3 DNA: TGTTCGAGCGGGAGAGTGGGTGATACGCAGTATTTT

D gene: NA
clone size: once
J gene: TRBJ1-5
V gene: TRBV11-2
CDR3 protein: CASSLDSLSRDDQPQHF
CDR3 DNA: TGTGCCAGCAGCTTAGATTCATTGTCCCGGGATGATCAGCCCCAGCATTTT

D gene: NA
clone size: NA
J gene: TRBJ1-5
V gene: TRBV30
CDR3 protein: CAWSFGRQQPQHF
CDR3 DNA: TGTGCCTGGAGTTTCGGGAGGCAGCAGCCCCAGCATTTT

D gene: TRBD1
clone size: NA
J gene: TRBJ1-3
V gene: TRBV4-1
CDR3 protein: CASSLGQGDTIYF
CDR3 DNA: TGCGCCAGCAGCCTGGGACAGGGGGACACCATATATTTT

D gene: TRBD1
clone size: NA
J gene: TRBJ1-2
V gene: TRBV6-5
CDR3 protein: CASSYQDRDRGYTF
CDR3 DNA: TGTGCCAGCAGTTATCAAGACCGGGACAGGGGCTACACCTTC

D gene: NA
clone size: few
J gene: TRBJ2-7
V gene: TRBV11-2
CDR3 protein: CASSLVRVGEQYF
CDR3 DNA: TGTGCCAGCAGCTTAGTTCGGGTGGGCGAGCAGTACTTC

D gene: NA
clone size: NA
J gene: TRBJ1-6
V gene: TRBV21-1
CDR3 protein: CASRGCGSENSPLHF
CDR3 DNA: TGTGCCTCCAGGGGGTGCGGTTCGGAGAATTCACCCCTCCACTTT

D gene: TRBD2
clone size: NA
J gene: TRBJ2-4
V gene: TRBV19
CDR3 protein: CASSIGLAGGLYF
CDR3 DNA: TGTGCCAGTAGTATCGGACTAGCGGGAGGTCTATACTTC

D gene: TRBD2
clone size: NA
J gene: TRBJ2-2
V gene: TRBV18
CDR3 protein: CASSPQTSGSPGELFF
CDR3 DNA: TGTGCCAGCTCACCACAAACTAGCGGGAGTCCCGGGGAGCTGTTTTTT

D gene: TRBD1
clone size: NA
J gene: TRBJ1-6
V gene: TRBV2
CDR3 protein: CASWGQVRSPLHF
CDR3 DNA: TGTGCCAGCTGGGGACAGGTCAGGTCACCCCTCCACTTT

D gene: TRBD2
clone size: NA
J gene: TRBJ2-2
V gene: TRBV3-1/TRBV3-2
CDR3 protein: CASRQLAGGRPGELFF
CDR3 DNA: TGTGCCAGCCGACAACTAGCGGGGGGGAGGCCCGGGGAGCTGTTTTTT

D gene: NA
clone size: NA
J gene: TRBJ1-2
V gene: TRBV20-1
CDR3 protein: CSAADNDGYTF
CDR3 DNA: TGCAGTGCTGCGGACAATGATGGCTACACCTTC

D gene: TRBD2
clone size: NA
J gene: TRBJ2-1
V gene: TRBV19
CDR3 protein: CASSIGGGDDEQFF
CDR3 DNA: TGTGCCAGTAGTATAGGCGGGGGAGATGATGAGCAGTTCTTC

D gene: TRBD1
clone size: NA
J gene: TRBJ1-5
V gene: TRBV20-1
CDR3 protein: CSASRQGRNQPQHF
CDR3 DNA: TGCAGTGCTAGTAGACAGGGGAGGAATCAGCCCCAGCATTTT

D gene: TRBD1
clone size: many
J gene: TRBJ2-7
V gene: TRBV5-5
CDR3 protein: CASSPWTGPSYEQYF
CDR3 DNA: TGTGCCAGCAGCCCCTGGACAGGGCCCTCCTACGAGCAGTACTTC

D gene: TRBD2
clone size: NA
J gene: TRBJ2-3
V gene: TRBV19
CDR3 protein: CASMPHRSGRSDTQYF
CDR3 DNA: TGTGCCAGTATGCCCCATAGAAGCGGGAGGTCAGATACGCAGTATTTT

D gene: NA
clone size: NA
J gene: TRBJ1-5
V gene: TRBV19
CDR3 protein: CASSSGRGFDNQPQHF
CDR3 DNA: TGTGCCAGTAGTTCCGGACGGGGATTCGACAATCAGCCCCAGCATTTT

D gene: NA
clone size: NA
J gene: TRBJ2-7
V gene: TRBV6-5
CDR3 protein: CATSQGTTYEQYF
CDR3 DNA: TGTGCCACCTCTCAGGGTACCACCTACGAGCAGTACTTC

D gene: NA
clone size: NA
J gene: TRBJ2-7
V gene: TRBV5-1
CDR3 protein: CASSLGSAYEQYF
CDR3 DNA: TGCGCCAGCAGCTTGGGGTCGGCCTACGAGCAGTACTTC

D gene: NA
clone size: NA
J gene: TRBJ1-6
V gene: TRBV7-8
CDR3 protein: CASRRPTGGNSPLHF
CDR3 DNA: TGTGCCAGCAGACGACCTACTGGCGGTAATTCACCCCTCCACTTT

D gene: TRBD2
clone size: NA
J gene: TRBJ2-5
V gene: TRBV4-2
CDR3 protein: CASSPTGTRAQETQYF
CDR3 DNA: TGTGCCAGCAGCCCAACCGGGACTAGGGCCCAAGAGACCCAGTACTTC

D gene: TRBD1
clone size: NA
J gene: TRBJ1-2
V gene: TRBV7-2
CDR3 protein: CASSLRGPYGYTF
CDR3 DNA: TGTGCCAGCAGCTTAAGGGGGCCCTATGGCTACACCTTC

D gene: NA
clone size: NA
J gene: TRBJ1-1
V gene: TRBV28
CDR3 protein: CASFPRGEIAGAFF
CDR3 DNA: TGTGCCAGCTTCCCACGGGGGGAAATCGCAGGAGCTTTCTTT

D gene: TRBD1
clone size: once
J gene: TRBJ2-7
V gene: TRBV5-1
CDR3 protein: CASSGSGTGGDEQYF
CDR3 DNA: TGCGCCAGCAGCGGGTCCGGGACAGGGGGAGACGAGCAGTACTTC

D gene: NA
clone size: NA
J gene: TRBJ1-5
V gene: TRBV10-3
CDR3 protein: CAISKTQGPAHPFNQPQHF
CDR3 DNA: TGTGCCATCAGTAAAACCCAGGGGCCAGCCCACCCGTTCAATCAGCCCCAGCATTTT

D gene: TRBD2
clone size: NA
J gene: TRBJ2-1
V gene: TRBV19
CDR3 protein: CASMGTSGQYSYNEQFF
CDR3 DNA: TGTGCCAGTATGGGGACTAGCGGTCAATACTCCTACAATGAGCAGTTCTTC

D gene: NA
clone size: NA
J gene: TRBJ1-1
V gene: TRBV19
CDR3 protein: CASSIGVSRLNTEAFF
CDR3 DNA: TGTGCCAGTAGTATAGGAGTCTCTCGGTTGAACACTGAAGCTTTCTTT

D gene: TRBD2
clone size: NA
J gene: TRBJ2-5
V gene: TRBV11-2
CDR3 protein: CASSERLAGGLFSETQYF
CDR3 DNA: TGTGCCAGCAGCGAAAGACTAGCGGGGGGTTTGTTTAGTGAGACCCAGTACTTC